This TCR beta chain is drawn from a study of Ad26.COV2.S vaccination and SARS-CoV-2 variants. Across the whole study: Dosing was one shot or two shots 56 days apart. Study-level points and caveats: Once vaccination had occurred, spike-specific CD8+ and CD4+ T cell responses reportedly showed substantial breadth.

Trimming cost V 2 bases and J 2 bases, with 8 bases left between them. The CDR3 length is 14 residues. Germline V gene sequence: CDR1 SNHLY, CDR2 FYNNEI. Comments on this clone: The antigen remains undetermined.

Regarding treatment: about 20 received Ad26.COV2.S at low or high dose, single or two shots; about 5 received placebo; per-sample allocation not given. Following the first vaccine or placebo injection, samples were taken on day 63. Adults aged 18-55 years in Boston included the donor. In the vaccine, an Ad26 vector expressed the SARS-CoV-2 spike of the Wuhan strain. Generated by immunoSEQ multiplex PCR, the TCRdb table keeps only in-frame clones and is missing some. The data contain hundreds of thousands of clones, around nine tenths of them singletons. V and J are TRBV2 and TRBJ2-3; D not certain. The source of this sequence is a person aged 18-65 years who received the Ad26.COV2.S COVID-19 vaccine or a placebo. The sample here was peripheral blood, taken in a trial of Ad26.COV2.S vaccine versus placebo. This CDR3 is CASSELISTDTQYF. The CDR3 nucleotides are TGTGCCAGCAGTGAATTGATTTCCACAGATACGCAGTATTTT.